Following are 6 T cell receptor beta chains from one sample sequenced in a study of response to subunit inactivated influenza vaccine. Using its own MiXCR run on the RT-PCR reads, TCRdb lists one record per CDR3 protein. The sample lists 650,000 to 800,000 distinct CDR3 sequences; roughly 13% were seen once. The sample was PBMCs from blood, taken 14 days before vaccination. The receptors were sampled from a man aged 45-65 years who received an inactivated influenza vaccine.

This clonotype has just a few counts. V gene TRBV30 combines with J gene TRBJ2-7; TRBD1 matches at 7 bases. V was pared by 2 bases and J by 1 base, with 8 bases of the junction left unmatched. The CDR3 consists of 15 residues. Germline CDR1 is GTSNPN and CDR2 is SVGIG (reference sequence). The DNA of the CDR3 is TGTGCCTGGAGTCCCCGGGACAGATTTTCCTACGAGCAGTACTTC. This translates into CAWSPRDRFSYEQYF.

Ten or more counts support this clonotype. The chain uses TRBV12-3 or TRBV12-4 and TRBJ2-2; 7 bases map to TRBD1. The CDR3 covers 15 residues. V gave up 9 bases and J gave up 6 bases; unmatched junction bases: 13. The CDR3 region has the DNA TGTGCCAGTAGGATACAGGGGAGTGTGTCCGGGGAGCTGTTTTTT. This sequence encodes CASRIQGSVSGELFF.

This clonotype was picked up many times. The V gene is TRBV29-1, the J gene TRBJ2-7; no reliable D call. The CDR3 spans 13 residues. The V end was cut by 4 bases, the J end by 7 bases, with 17 bases between. Germline lookup yields CDR1 SQVTM and CDR2 ANQGSEA. For the CDR3, the DNA is TGCAGCGTTGTGACCGGGTCCCGTGGGGAGCAGTACTTC. Residues: CSVVTGSRGEQYF.

This clonotype was recorded many times. The gene calls are TRBV7-2 and TRBJ2-5; D is perhaps TRBD2 (5 bases). Between the trimmed V and J ends, which lost 3 bases and 3 bases, there was a span of 8 bases. The CDR3 length is 13 residues. Germline V gene data show CDR1 as SGHTA and CDR2 as FQGNSA. This chain's CDR3 is CASSLRVEETQYF. CDR3 nucleotides: TGTGCCAGCAGCTTGAGGGTTGAAGAGACCCAGTACTTC.

This sequence joins TRBV27 and TRBJ2-6; 7 nucleotides match TRBD1. Germline lookup yields CDR1 MNHEY and CDR2 SMNVEV (reference sequence). The CDR3 runs 15 residues. The trim removed 6 bases at V and 2 bases at J, leaving 4 bases unmatched. The CDR3 sequence: CASRKQGTGANVLTF. DNA of the CDR3: TGTGCCAGCAGAAAACAGGGGACTGGGGCCAACGTCCTGACTTTC.

This clonotype was seen many times. The chain employs TRBV5-1 and TRBJ2-7; 12 positions match TRBD2. From germline, CDR1 is SGHRS and CDR2 YFSETQ. CDR3 length: 14 residues. The junction had 5 bases not matched to a gene; V was cut back by 4 bases and J by 6 bases. CDR3 DNA sequence: TGCGCCAGCAGCGCTGGACTAGCGGGGTCCGAGCAGTACTTC. Amino acids: CASSAGLAGSEQYF.